This T cell receptor beta chain comes out of a study of T cells in Graves' hyperthyroidism and ophthalmopathy. Amplification yielded TCR beta CDR3 regions, with RNA transcripts as the source. TCR CDR3 regions were first amplified by RT-PCR with HTBI primers. TCRdb ran MiXCR on the multiplex PCR reads and lists one entry per CDR3 protein. The sample lists about 640,000 distinct CDR3 sequences, roughly 20% occurring once. The germline V gene has CDR1 MNHEY and CDR2 SVGAGI. Between the trimmed V and J ends, which lost 2 bases and 4 bases, there was a span of 6 bases. The CDR3 runs 13 residues. Orbital computed tomography and thyroid ultrasound, together with serum TRAb and thyroxine and clinical symptoms, were used for diagnoses. PBMCs were derived from around 10 ml fresh peripheral blood.

The rearrangement joins TRBV6-5 to TRBJ1-5; D remains unclear. The sequence was obtained from a man in his thirties or forties with Graves' ophthalmopathy. Input material: blood. The CDR3: CASSYDRNQPQHF. CDR3 sequence (DNA): TGTGCCAGCAGTTACGATCGAAATCAGCCCCAGCATTTT.